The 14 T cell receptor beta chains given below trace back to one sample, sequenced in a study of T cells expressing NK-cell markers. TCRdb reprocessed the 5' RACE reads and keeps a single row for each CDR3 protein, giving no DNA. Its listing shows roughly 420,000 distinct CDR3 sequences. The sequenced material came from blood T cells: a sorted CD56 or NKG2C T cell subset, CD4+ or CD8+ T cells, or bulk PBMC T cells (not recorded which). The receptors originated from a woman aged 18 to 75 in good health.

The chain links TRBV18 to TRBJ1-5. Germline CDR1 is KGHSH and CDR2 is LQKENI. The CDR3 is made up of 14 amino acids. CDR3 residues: CASSTLGGNQPQHF.

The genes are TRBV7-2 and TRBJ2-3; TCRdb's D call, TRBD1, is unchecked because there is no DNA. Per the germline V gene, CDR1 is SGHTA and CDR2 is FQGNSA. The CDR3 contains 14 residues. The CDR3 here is CASSPLGSTDTQYF. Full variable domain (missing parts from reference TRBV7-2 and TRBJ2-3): GAGVSQSPSNKVTEKGKDVELRCDPISGHTALYWYRQSLGQGLEFLIYFQGNSAPDKSGLPSDRFSAERTGGSVSTLTIQRTQQEDSAVYLCASSPLGSTDTQYFGPGTRLTVL.

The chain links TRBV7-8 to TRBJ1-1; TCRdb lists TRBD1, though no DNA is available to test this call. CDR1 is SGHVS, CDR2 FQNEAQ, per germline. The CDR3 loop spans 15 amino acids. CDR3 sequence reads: CASTPRLGANTEAFF.

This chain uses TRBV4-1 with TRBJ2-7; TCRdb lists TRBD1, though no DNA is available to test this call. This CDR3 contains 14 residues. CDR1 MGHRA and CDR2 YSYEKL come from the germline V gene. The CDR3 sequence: CASSQTSGYHEQYF.

This chain's CDR3 is CASSYKSSQETQYF. The chain carries TRBV6-5 and TRBJ2-5. CDR1 is MNHEY, CDR2 SVGAGI, per germline. The CDR3 is 14 residues long.

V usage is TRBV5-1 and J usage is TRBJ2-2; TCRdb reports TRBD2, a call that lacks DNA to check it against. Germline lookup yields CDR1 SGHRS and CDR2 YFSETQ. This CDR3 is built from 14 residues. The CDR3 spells CASSRREGAGELFF.

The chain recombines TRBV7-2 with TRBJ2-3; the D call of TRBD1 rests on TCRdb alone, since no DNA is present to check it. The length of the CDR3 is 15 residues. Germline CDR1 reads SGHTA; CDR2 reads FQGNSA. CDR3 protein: CASSLAIAGTDTQYF.

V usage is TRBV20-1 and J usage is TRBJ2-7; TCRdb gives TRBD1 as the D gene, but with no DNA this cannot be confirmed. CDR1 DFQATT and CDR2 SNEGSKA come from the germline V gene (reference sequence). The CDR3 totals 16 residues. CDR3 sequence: CSAREQGTQPLSEQYF.

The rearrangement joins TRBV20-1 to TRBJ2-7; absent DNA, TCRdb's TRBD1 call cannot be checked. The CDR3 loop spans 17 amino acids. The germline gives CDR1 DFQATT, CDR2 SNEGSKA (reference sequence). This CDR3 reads CSARDRRGTEGKYEQYF.

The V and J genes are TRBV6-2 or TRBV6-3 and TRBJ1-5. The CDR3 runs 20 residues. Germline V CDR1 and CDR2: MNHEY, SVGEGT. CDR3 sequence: CASTITPPFPRGDSNQPQHF.

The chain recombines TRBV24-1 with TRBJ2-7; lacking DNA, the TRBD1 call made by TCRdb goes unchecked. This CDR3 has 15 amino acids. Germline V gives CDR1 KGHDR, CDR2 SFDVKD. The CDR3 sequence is CATSDPGLGDYEQYF.

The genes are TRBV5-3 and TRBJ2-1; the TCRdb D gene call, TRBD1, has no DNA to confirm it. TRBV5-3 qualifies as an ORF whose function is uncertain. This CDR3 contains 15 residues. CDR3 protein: CARSNRDRGLNEQFF.

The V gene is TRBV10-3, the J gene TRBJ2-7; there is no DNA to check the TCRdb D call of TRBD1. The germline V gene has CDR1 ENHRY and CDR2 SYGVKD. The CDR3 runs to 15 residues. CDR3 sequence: CAISEGQGLYGEQYF.

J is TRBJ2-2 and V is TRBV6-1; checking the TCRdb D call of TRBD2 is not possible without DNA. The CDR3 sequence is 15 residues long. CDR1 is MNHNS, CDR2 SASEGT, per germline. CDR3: CASRAGAPNTGELFF.